One sample yielded the 11 T cell receptor beta chains listed below, sequenced in a study of T-cell reconstitution after alpha-beta-depleted transplantation in children. Unique molecular identifiers were built into the TCRbeta library. TCRdb redid the calling of the PCR reads with MiXCR, one entry per CDR3 protein. The data show some 300,000 distinct CDR3 sequences, with around 10% seen just once and approximately 7.6% held by the top ten. This material consisted of PBMCs, taken before TCRalphabeta/CD19-depleted stem cell transplant. These receptors were obtained from a boy younger than two with acute myeloid leukemia, due to receive a stem cell transplant.

The chain carries TRBV7-9 and TRBJ2-7, with D possibly matching TRBD2 (6 bases). The CDR3 loop spans 14 amino acids. V lost 5 bases to trimming and J lost 5 bases, with 16 bases between them. CDR1 and CDR2 (germline): SEHNR, FQNEAQ (reference sequence). The DNA for the CDR3 is TGTGCCAGCAGCAGGGACGCGGGACCCCACGAGCAGTACTTC. It yields the protein CASSRDAGPHEQYF.

This clonotype was seen at least ten times. The gene calls are TRBV3-1 and TRBJ1-6; D remains unclear. This CDR3 has 13 amino acids. The V end lost 6 bases, the J end lost 8 bases, and 11 bases lay between the germline ends. Germline assignment: CDR1 LGHDT and CDR2 YNNKEL (reference sequence). CDR3 DNA: TGTGCCAGCAGTCGGATGGGCGATTCACCCCTCCACTTT. This codes for CASSRMGDSPLHF.

This clonotype was seen many times. The rearrangement links TRBV7-2 to TRBJ2-5; 7 bases are a match to TRBD1. Per germline, CDR1 SGHTA and CDR2 FQGNSA. There are 17 residues in the CDR3. V lost 3 bases and J lost 2; bases outside the gene matches: 12. The CDR3 DNA sequence: TGTGCCAGCAGCTTCCCCTACCAAGACAGGGATCAAGAGACCCAGTACTTC. Its translation is CASSFPYQDRDQETQYF.

This clonotype was recorded at least ten times. The chain links TRBV5-6 to TRBJ2-7, with D uncertain. V lost 4 bases and J lost 7, with 15 bases in between. The CDR3 extends over 13 amino acids. Germline-derived CDR1 and CDR2 are SGHDT and YYEEEE. CDR3: CASSLGRVREQYF. The CDR3 DNA reads as TGTGCCAGCAGCCTCGGACGGGTTAGGGAGCAGTACTTC.

This clonotype was seen more than once but under ten times. The gene calls are TRBV6-5 and TRBJ2-7; 11 bases map to TRBD2. This CDR3 comprises 15 residues. Trimming cost V 0 bases and J 2 bases; bases outside gene matches: 0. Germline-derived CDR1 and CDR2 are MNHEY and SVGAGI. The chain's CDR3 is CASSYSSGRAYEQYF. The CDR3 bases are TGTGCCAGCAGTTACTCTAGCGGGAGGGCCTACGAGCAGTACTTC.

About this clonotype: At one of its ends the junction is not consistent with the germline gene, which may arise from a read error. The chain carries TRBV12-3 or TRBV12-4 and TRBJ2-2; D possibly uses TRBD1 or TRBD2 (5 bases each). The CDR3 sequence is 16 residues long. The DNA for the CDR3 is TGTGCCAGCAGTTTATCCCCGGGACCTGACACCGGGGATCTGTTTTTT. Translating gives CASSLSPGPDTGDLFF.

In its sample, this clonotype was seen many times. The chain has TRBV12-3 or TRBV12-4 and TRBJ2-7, with D unclear. The CDR3 length is 15 residues. V lost 5 bases and J 1 base, leaving 15 bases between the germline ends. The CDR3 loop is CASSPILQGSYEQYF. The CDR3, as DNA: TGTGCCAGCAGTCCTATCCTTCAAGGGTCCTACGAGCAGTACTTC.

In this sample, this clonotype turned up a few times. The V and J genes are TRBV19 and TRBJ1-4; D is possibly TRBD1 (6 bases). Per germline, CDR1 LNHDA and CDR2 SQIVND (reference sequence). Between the trimmed V and J ends, which lost 1 base and 7 bases, there was a span of 10 bases. The CDR3 length is 14 residues. The CDR3 nucleotides are TGTGCCAGTAGTATAGGGGGGGCCGGTGAAAAACTGTTTTTT. Translating gives CASSIGGAGEKLFF. The variable domain in full, with the rest retrieved from reference TRBV19 and TRBJ1-4, is DGGITQSPKYLFRKEGQNVTLSCEQNLNHDAMYWYRQDPGQGLRLIYYSQIVNDFQKGDIAEGYSVSREKKESFPLTVTSAQKNPTAFYLCASSIGGAGEKLFFGSGTQLSVL.

This clonotype was seen a handful of times. The genes are TRBV9 and TRBJ2-1, with 11 bases matching TRBD2. The CDR3 extends over 15 amino acids. Germline V gene lookup returns CDR1 SGDLS and CDR2 YYNGEE. The trim removed 3 bases at V and 7 bases at J, leaving 6 bases unmatched. CDR3 loop: CASSALAGGFNEQFF. The CDR3 nucleotides read TGTGCCAGCAGCGCCTTAGCGGGGGGGTTTAATGAGCAGTTCTTC.

This clonotype was seen ten or more times. The V call is TRBV5-1, the J call TRBJ1-3; D is ambiguous. Germline V gene data show CDR1 as SGHRS and CDR2 as YFSETQ. Trimming pared 0 bases from V and 0 bases from J, leaving 10 bases between. The CDR3 consists of 16 residues. DNA for the CDR3: TGCGCCAGCAGCTTGGGGACGGCGAACTCTGGAAACACCATATATTTT. Translated: CASSLGTANSGNTIYF.

The V gene is TRBV7-2, the J gene TRBJ2-2; no firm D call. Germline lookup yields CDR1 SGHTA and CDR2 FQGNSA. The V end lost 2 bases, the J end lost 2 bases, and 9 bases lay between the germline ends. CDR3 length: 15 residues. Here the CDR3 reads CASSLKARNTGELFF. The CDR3 nucleotides are TGTGCCAGCAGCTTAAAGGCCAGAAACACCGGGGAGCTGTTTTTT. Full variable domain (remainder filled in from reference TRBV7-2 and TRBJ2-2): GAGVSQSPSNKVTEKGKDVELRCDPISGHTALYWYRQSLGQGLEFLIYFQGNSAPDKSGLPSDRFSAERTGGSVSTLTIQRTQQEDSAVYLCASSLKARNTGELFFGEGSRLTVL.